This is a list of T cell receptor beta chains from one sample in a study of identical twins. Each CDR3 protein is one row after TCRdb ran MiXCR on the 5' RACE reads. The sample has fewer than 800,000 distinct CDR3 sequences, just over 7% seen once. The sample was also linked to a second study, of yellow fever vaccine responses in identical twins.

Specimen: PBMCs. These receptors all come from a woman between 18 and 29 years old in good health. The CDR3 runs from the conserved cysteine through the conserved F or W. The order of the fields is J gene, V gene, clone size, D gene, CDR3 protein, CDR3 DNA. The D gene is left open where the match is weak. Clone size appears in some rows only: once, few, many, or a class for an expanded clone.

j_call: TRBJ2-1; v_call: TRBV7-8; clone_size: many; d_call: TRBD2; cdr3_aa: CASSLRLAGVDEQFF; cdr3_nt: TGTGCCAGCAGCTTAAGACTAGCGGGAGTCGATGAGCAGTTCTTC
j_call: TRBJ2-1; v_call: TRBV6-1; clone_size: many; d_call: NA; cdr3_aa: CASSLGPLSYNEQFF; cdr3_nt: TGTGCCAGCAGCCTTGGACCCCTCTCCTACAATGAGCAGTTCTTC
j_call: TRBJ2-7; v_call: TRBV6-1; clone_size: NA; d_call: TRBD2; cdr3_aa: CASKGLAGGVYEQYF; cdr3_nt: TGTGCCAGCAAGGGACTAGCGGGAGGAGTTTACGAGCAGTACTTC
j_call: TRBJ2-3; v_call: TRBV5-5; clone_size: many; d_call: NA; cdr3_aa: CASSLREGVSTDTQYF; cdr3_nt: TGTGCCAGCAGCCTCAGGGAGGGGGTTAGCACAGATACGCAGTATTTT
j_call: TRBJ2-7; v_call: TRBV29-1; clone_size: NA; d_call: TRBD2; cdr3_aa: CSVSPGIAGPYEQYF; cdr3_nt: TGCAGCGTTTCCCCGGGTATAGCGGGACCCTACGAGCAGTACTTC
j_call: TRBJ2-6; v_call: TRBV11-2; clone_size: few; d_call: NA; cdr3_aa: CASSLVRGPSGANVLTF; cdr3_nt: TGTGCCAGCAGCTTGGTCAGGGGACCCTCTGGGGCCAACGTCCTGACTTTC
j_call: TRBJ2-7; v_call: TRBV12-3/TRBV12-4; clone_size: few; d_call: NA; cdr3_aa: CASSLIGETYEQYF; cdr3_nt: TGTGCCAGCAGTTTAATCGGTGAGACCTACGAGCAGTACTTC
j_call: TRBJ2-1; v_call: TRBV10-3; clone_size: many; d_call: TRBD1; cdr3_aa: CAIRRQGSYNEQFF; cdr3_nt: TGTGCCATCAGGAGACAGGGTTCCTACAATGAGCAGTTCTTC
j_call: TRBJ2-3; v_call: TRBV5-1; clone_size: many; d_call: NA; cdr3_aa: CASSPWVGTDTQYF; cdr3_nt: TGCGCCAGCAGCCCGTGGGTAGGCACAGATACGCAGTATTTT
j_call: TRBJ2-5; v_call: TRBV10-3; clone_size: few; d_call: NA; cdr3_aa: CATNPGQGYETQYF; cdr3_nt: TGTGCCACCAACCCTGGGCAGGGGTACGAGACCCAGTACTTC
j_call: TRBJ2-7; v_call: TRBV4-1; clone_size: NA; d_call: NA; cdr3_aa: CASSQVVSYEQYF; cdr3_nt: TGCGCCAGCAGTCAGGTTGTCTCCTACGAGCAGTACTTC
j_call: TRBJ2-5; v_call: TRBV7-2; clone_size: few; d_call: TRBD2; cdr3_aa: CASSLHLAGGPRETQYF; cdr3_nt: TGTGCCAGCAGCTTACACCTAGCGGGGGGGCCGCGGGAGACCCAGTACTTC
j_call: TRBJ2-7; v_call: TRBV27; clone_size: NA; d_call: NA; cdr3_aa: CASSWLQGMDEQYF; cdr3_nt: TGTGCCAGCAGTTGGTTACAGGGTATGGACGAGCAGTACTTC
j_call: TRBJ2-3; v_call: TRBV10-3; clone_size: few; d_call: NA; cdr3_aa: CAINSGDRRTDTQYF; cdr3_nt: TGTGCCATCAATTCGGGCGACAGGAGGACAGATACGCAGTATTTT
j_call: TRBJ1-3; v_call: TRBV11-2; clone_size: NA; d_call: TRBD1; cdr3_aa: CASSLVYRGTGNTIYF; cdr3_nt: TGTGCCAGCAGCTTAGTCTACAGGGGAACTGGAAACACCATATATTTT
j_call: TRBJ2-1; v_call: TRBV4-1; clone_size: many; d_call: TRBD2; cdr3_aa: CASSLLAGGPENEQFF; cdr3_nt: TGCGCCAGCAGCCTACTAGCGGGAGGGCCTGAGAATGAGCAGTTCTTC